Sequencing of this T cell receptor (beta chain) was carried out in a study of T-cell memory formation after mild COVID-19 (TCRdb year 2021). Context from the whole study: TCR sequence clusters from the two donors were found to be largely donor specific. In a couple of donors, T-cell clones that expanded and contracted after mild COVID-19 were tracked by sequencing TCRalpha and TCRbeta repertoires over time. Two young, previously healthy adult volunteers, one female and one male, were included in the cohort. Overall study results and their limits: Some responding clones were detected in pre-infection memory, suggesting pre-existing cross-reactive memory T cells joined the SARS-CoV-2 response. Whether the second-wave clones peaking on day 37 were SARS-CoV-2 specific was not confirmed. Only a couple of mild cases were covered by the study, and larger cohorts that include severe cases with pre-infection samples were considered necessary. Clones contracting from day 15 to 85 had balanced CD4/CD8 phenotypes, while a second wave expanding from day 15 to 37 was biased towards CD4+. Contracting CD4+ clones were located mainly in the CM and EM memory subsets, whereas CD8+ clones were found to be enriched in EMRA.

This clonotype came up a few times. It has no known antigen specificity. Per-nucleotide qualities are absent, and no much larger clonotype sits a single base away. The sample was run on an Illumina NovaSeq 6000. TCRalpha and TCRbeta cDNA libraries were built by 5'RACE with constant-segment primers, adding sample barcodes and unique molecular identifiers. Trizol reagent was used to extract RNA from every sample. Amplification of the libraries took two PCR steps, and the second step added a second sample barcode plus Illumina TruSeq adapters. Sequencing of libraries was performed on an Illumina NovaSeq with 2 x 150 bp paired-end reads. For the original study's pipeline: Demultiplexing of reads and collapsing into UMI-guided consensus sequences were performed with migec v1.2.7. Using mixcr v2.1.11, UMI consensuses were aligned to TRA and TRB V and J templates and then assembled into clonotypes. A clonotype was counted as expanded or contracted only if both edgeR and NoisET called the change significant, with noise models trained on biological replicates. edgeR calls used a false discovery rate-adjusted p below 0.01 and a log2 fold-change threshold of 1. PCA with hierarchical clustering of max-normalized trajectories of the 1000 most abundant clonotypes was used as exploratory dynamics analysis. Separately sequenced CD4+ and CD8+ repertoires were used to assign the CD4 or CD8 phenotype of responding clones. In TCRdb, the public reads were trimmed at Q25 with fastp and aligned with MiXCR, with productive beta chains retained. Each entry merges the rows of one CDR3 protein and shows their most common DNA and genes. TCRdb, not the original authors, processed these V and J calls. Within this sample are a few hundred thousand distinct CDR3 sequences, with 13% to 15% of them counted one time only. The ten largest clones represent roughly 23% of the sample.

The germline V gene yields SGHRS for CDR1 and YFSETQ for CDR2. The CDR3 numbers 14 residues from cysteine through phenylalanine. The only DNA kept is the CDR3, 42 bases in frame from the first base. V is pruned by 5 bases and J by 7 bases, leaving 4 bases of the junction without a gene match. PBMCs were isolated by Ficoll-Paque density gradient centrifugation. The sequencing sample was made of PBMCs or a T cell subset sorted from them (not recorded which). The V gene is TRBV5-1 and the J gene is TRBJ2-2, with 11 junctional bases fitting TRBD2. The sequence derives from a man younger than 30 who had mild COVID-19 (a few samples of this study predate the infection). The sample titles of this study are shuffled in the database, so cell type and time point are left out; the donor was told from shared clones. The CDR3 protein is CASRTGTSGGELFF. In nucleotides, the sequence is TGCGCCAGCAGGACCGGGACTAGCGGCGGGGAGCTGTTTTTT.